The rows below give T cell receptor beta chains drawn from one sample of a study of blood T cell repertoires in COVID-19. TCRdb keeps only in-frame clones here, not all; method: immunoSEQ multiplex PCR. The table has roughly 140,000 clones, approximately 80% seen once. The specimen was peripheral blood. Every receptor here comes from a human donor in a cohort sampled during active COVID-19. Both conserved end residues are part of each CDR3. Fields, in order: V gene, J gene, clone size, D gene, CDR3 length, CDR3 DNA, CDR3 protein. The D gene is left open where the match is weak. Some rows mark clone size as missing; the rest say once, few, many or name a class of expanded clone.

V gene: TRBV24-1; J gene: TRBJ2-3; clone size: -; D gene: TRBD2; CDR3 length: 15; CDR3 DNA: TGTGCCACCCAACCCGGGGGGACCCTCACAGATACGCAGTATTTT; CDR3 protein: CATQPGGTLTDTQYF
V gene: TRBV14; J gene: TRBJ1-6; clone size: once; D gene: -; CDR3 length: 18; CDR3 DNA: TGTGCCAGCAGCCGCCCGGCTGAGGCTAGCTCCTATAATTCACCCCTCCACTTT; CDR3 protein: CASSRPAEASSYNSPLHF
V gene: TRBV6-2/TRBV6-3; J gene: TRBJ2-3; clone size: -; D gene: TRBD2; CDR3 length: 16; CDR3 DNA: TGTGCCAGCAGTTCTCCCCTGCGGGGGGATCCAGATACGCAGTATTTT; CDR3 protein: CASSSPLRGDPDTQYF
V gene: TRBV6-6; J gene: TRBJ2-2; clone size: -; D gene: -; CDR3 length: 15; CDR3 DNA: TGTGCCAGCAGTTACTCGACTGGGGGGACCGGGGAGCTGTTTTTT; CDR3 protein: CASSYSTGGTGELFF
V gene: TRBV9; J gene: TRBJ2-4; clone size: -; D gene: TRBD2; CDR3 length: 13; CDR3 DNA: TGTGCCAGCAACCCTAGCGGGGGGGCCTCTCAGTACTTC; CDR3 protein: CASNPSGGASQYF
V gene: TRBV1; J gene: TRBJ2-2; clone size: -; D gene: -; CDR3 length: 15; CDR3 DNA: TGCACCAGCAGCCGGGCGGGGGTGAACACCGGGGAGCTGTTTTTT; CDR3 protein: CTSSRAGVNTGELFF
V gene: TRBV5-1; J gene: TRBJ2-7; clone size: -; D gene: TRBD2; CDR3 length: 14; CDR3 DNA: TGCGCCAGCAGGCCCGGGACTAGCCGTTCAGAGCAGTACTTC; CDR3 protein: CASRPGTSRSEQYF
V gene: TRBV7-9; J gene: TRBJ2-1; clone size: few; D gene: -; CDR3 length: 14; CDR3 DNA: TGTGCCAGCAGCCCGTTGTACAGGGACAATGAGCAGTTCTTC; CDR3 protein: CASSPLYRDNEQFF
V gene: TRBV9; J gene: TRBJ2-5; clone size: -; D gene: TRBD2; CDR3 length: 16; CDR3 DNA: TGTGCCAGCAGCGTAGGGAGCGGGGGGAGCCAAGAGACCCAGTACTTC; CDR3 protein: CASSVGSGGSQETQYF
V gene: TRBV21-1; J gene: TRBJ2-5; clone size: once; D gene: -; CDR3 length: 16; CDR3 DNA: TGTGCCAGCAGCAAAGAGGCAGGGGGCCGTAGAGAGACCCAGTACTTC; CDR3 protein: CASSKEAGGRRETQYF
V gene: TRBV4-3; J gene: TRBJ2-3; clone size: -; D gene: -; CDR3 length: 13; CDR3 DNA: TGCGCCAGCAGCCAAGGGGCTGCGGATACGCAGTATTTT; CDR3 protein: CASSQGAADTQYF
V gene: TRBV7-8; J gene: TRBJ2-4; clone size: -; D gene: -; CDR3 length: 15; CDR3 DNA: TGTGCCAGCAGCCCCTCAAGGGGCGGTGATATCATTCAGTACTTC; CDR3 protein: CASSPSRGGDIIQYF
V gene: TRBV2; J gene: TRBJ2-4; clone size: -; D gene: TRBD2; CDR3 length: 16; CDR3 DNA: TGTGCCAGCAGTCGAACTAGCGGGGGAGCCAAAAACATTCAGTACTTC; CDR3 protein: CASSRTSGGAKNIQYF
V gene: TRBV15; J gene: TRBJ2-2; clone size: -; D gene: TRBD2; CDR3 length: 17; CDR3 DNA: TGTGCCACCAGCAGAGGAGGCCTAGCGGGTGGGGGACCGGAGCTGTTTTTT; CDR3 protein: CATSRGGLAGGGPELFF
V gene: TRBV18; J gene: TRBJ2-7; clone size: few; D gene: TRBD1; CDR3 length: 13; CDR3 DNA: TGTGCCACCCGAGGGGACAGGGTCTACGAGCAGTACTTC; CDR3 protein: CATRGDRVYEQYF
V gene: TRBV28; J gene: TRBJ2-3; clone size: once; D gene: TRBD2; CDR3 length: 17; CDR3 DNA: TGTGCCAGCATCGGACTAGAAAAACCCTACAGCACAGATACGCAGTATTTT; CDR3 protein: CASIGLEKPYSTDTQYF
V gene: TRBV3-1/TRBV3-2; J gene: TRBJ2-5; clone size: -; D gene: TRBD2; CDR3 length: 12; CDR3 DNA: TGTGCCAGCAACCTGGGAGGGGAGACCCAGTACTTC; CDR3 protein: CASNLGGETQYF
V gene: TRBV11-2; J gene: TRBJ2-2; clone size: -; D gene: TRBD2; CDR3 length: 16; CDR3 DNA: TGTGCCAGCAGCTTCCCTTCTAGCGGGGTGAACGGGGAGCTGTTTTTT; CDR3 protein: CASSFPSSGVNGELFF